What follows is one T cell receptor beta chain and its context. The antigen is not known. An end of the junction does not agree with germline; a read error may underlie this. The data were taken from a study of cytomegalovirus exposure and HLA in healthy donors. Looking at the study overall: Genotyping showed roughly 77% of over 350 donors falling in the Caucasian-associated ancestry cluster. Notes on the study in general: Later analysis suggested links between common viral pathogens and several top significant clusters. The later analysis indicated that the majority of CMV-associated TCR beta chains appeared HLA-restricted.

Vbeta (60) and Jbeta (13) primers were used in the PCR. Only in-frame clones appear in the TCRdb table, and some are missing; sequencing was by immunoSEQ multiplex PCR. The sample contains 90,000 to 100,000 clones, approximately 80% of which appear only once. Per germline, CDR1 SEHNR and CDR2 FQNEAQ (reference sequence). The CDR3 totals 12 residues. The clonotype comes from a female donor in good health and CMV-seronegative. This chain links TRBV7-9 with TRBJ2-5; D perhaps matches TRBD2 (5 bases). The specimen sequenced was PBMCs. The CDR3 sequence is CSSVQAEETQYF. The CDR3 nucleotides read TGTTCCAGCGTTCAAGCGGAAGAGACCCAGTACTTC.